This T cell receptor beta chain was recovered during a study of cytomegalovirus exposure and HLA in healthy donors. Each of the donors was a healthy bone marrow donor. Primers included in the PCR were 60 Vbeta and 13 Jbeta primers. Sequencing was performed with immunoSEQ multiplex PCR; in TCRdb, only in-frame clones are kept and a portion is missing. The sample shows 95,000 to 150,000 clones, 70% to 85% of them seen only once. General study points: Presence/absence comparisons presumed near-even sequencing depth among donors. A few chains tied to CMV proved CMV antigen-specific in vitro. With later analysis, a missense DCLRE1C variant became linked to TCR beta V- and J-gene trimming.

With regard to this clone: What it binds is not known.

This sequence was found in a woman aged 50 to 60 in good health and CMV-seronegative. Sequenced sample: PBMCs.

In DNA form, the CDR3 reads TGTGCCAGCAGCCCTACGGGACAGGGGACGGGCGAGCAGTACTTC. It codes for CASSPTGQGTGEQYF. The chain links TRBV28 to TRBJ2-7; 10 bases map to TRBD1. CDR1 and CDR2 (germline): MDHEN, SYDVKM. The V gene end was trimmed by 6 bases and the J gene end by 6 bases; junction bases not matched to a gene: 11. The CDR3 contains 15 residues.